Listed below are T cell receptor beta chains from one sample, sequenced in a study of CD8 T cells in ankylosing spondylitis. TCRdb re-called the 5' RACE reads through MiXCR, storing one row per CDR3 protein. The table includes roughly 490,000 distinct CDR3 sequences, about 5.4% detected once. Sequencing was performed on blood, either unsorted or a sorted T cell fraction (not recorded which). These receptors were collected from a male donor with ankylosing spondylitis. Both conserved end residues are part of each CDR3. A D gene is named only where the DNA matches it firmly. The listing skips clone size in some rows; elsewhere it reads once, few, many or a size class.

D: -; size: -; V: TRBV11-2; J: TRBJ1-6; CDR3: CASSLGPGINSPLHF; DNA: TGTGCCAGCAGCTTAGGCCCGGGAATTAATTCACCCCTCCACTTT
D: -; size: many; V: TRBV4-2; J: TRBJ1-5; CDR3: CASSQDLARTNQPQHF; DNA: TGTGCCAGCAGCCAAGATCTCGCGAGGACCAATCAGCCCCAGCATTTT
D: TRBD1; size: many; V: TRBV6-1; J: TRBJ1-5; CDR3: CASKLDRGDQPQHF; DNA: TGTGCCAGCAAACTAGACAGGGGCGATCAGCCCCAGCATTTT
D: -; size: -; V: TRBV11-2; J: TRBJ2-6; CDR3: CASEPLDGANVLTF; DNA: TGTGCCAGTGAACCCCTTGATGGGGCCAACGTCCTGACTTTC
D: TRBD2; size: many; V: TRBV28; J: TRBJ2-3; CDR3: CASRFPPGGDTQYF; DNA: TGTGCCAGCAGGTTCCCCCCCGGGGGGGATACGCAGTATTTT
D: TRBD2; size: many; V: TRBV7-6; J: TRBJ2-1; CDR3: CASSLATTSGVYNEQFF; DNA: TGTGCCAGCAGCTTAGCCACGACTAGCGGGGTGTACAATGAGCAGTTCTTC
D: -; size: many; V: TRBV28; J: TRBJ1-5; CDR3: CASSFGSGNNQPQHF; DNA: TGTGCCAGCAGTTTTGGGTCAGGCAACAATCAGCCCCAGCATTTT
D: TRBD2; size: many; V: TRBV27; J: TRBJ2-1; CDR3: CASRDLALAGGNEQFF; DNA: TGTGCCAGCAGGGACCTGGCCCTAGCGGGAGGCAATGAGCAGTTCTTC
D: -; size: -; V: TRBV27; J: TRBJ2-4; CDR3: CASSFSAKNTQYF; DNA: TGTGCCAGCAGTTTCTCAGCCAAAAACACTCAGTACTTC
D: -; size: many; V: TRBV5-1; J: TRBJ1-2; CDR3: CASSPEVLTAYGYTF; DNA: TGCGCCAGCAGTCCCGAGGTCTTGACCGCGTATGGCTACACCTTC
D: -; size: many; V: TRBV24-1; J: TRBJ1-1; CDR3: CATRLGHYTEAFF; DNA: TGTGCCACCAGGCTGGGACACTACACTGAAGCTTTCTTT
D: -; size: many; V: TRBV29-1; J: TRBJ2-7; CDR3: CSVEKDPGYEQYF; DNA: TGCAGCGTTGAAAAGGACCCAGGCTACGAGCAGTACTTC
D: -; size: many; V: TRBV9; J: TRBJ2-7; CDR3: CASSATLLGPTDVAYEQYF; DNA: TGTGCCAGCAGCGCTACACTCTTGGGACCCACTGATGTTGCCTACGAGCAGTACTTC
D: -; size: many; V: TRBV24-1; J: TRBJ1-2; CDR3: CATSGTEDYGYTF; DNA: TGTGCCACCAGTGGGACGGAAGACTATGGCTACACCTTC
D: TRBD1; size: many; V: TRBV10-3; J: TRBJ1-1; CDR3: CAISESTGQGLVNTEAFF; DNA: TGTGCCATCAGTGAGTCTACGGGACAGGGATTGGTGAACACTGAAGCTTTCTTT
D: -; size: -; V: TRBV27; J: TRBJ2-1; CDR3: CASSLVRHPGAYNEQFF; DNA: TGTGCCAGCAGTTTAGTCAGGCACCCCGGGGCCTACAATGAGCAGTTCTTC
D: TRBD1; size: many; V: TRBV5-1; J: TRBJ2-1; CDR3: CASSIRTGKDEQFF; DNA: TGCGCCAGCAGCATCCGGACAGGGAAGGATGAGCAGTTCTTC
D: -; size: many; V: TRBV5-1; J: TRBJ1-5; CDR3: CASSSTGAGAQHF; DNA: TGCGCCAGCAGCTCGACAGGTGCCGGGGCCCAGCATTTT
D: TRBD1; size: many; V: TRBV10-3; J: TRBJ2-7; CDR3: CAIWTGGLYEQYF; DNA: TGTGCCATTTGGACAGGGGGCCTATACGAGCAGTACTTC
D: -; size: many; V: TRBV20-1; J: TRBJ1-1; CDR3: CSAKQGTEAFF; DNA: TGCAGTGCTAAGCAGGGGACTGAAGCTTTCTTT
D: -; size: -; V: TRBV12-2; J: TRBJ1-1; CDR3: CASRPCRDRGTEAFF; DNA: TGTGCAAGTCGGCCTTGCAGGGACAGGGGAACTGAAGCTTTCTTT
D: TRBD1; size: many; V: TRBV5-1; J: TRBJ1-1; CDR3: CASRRQGMNTEAFF; DNA: TGCGCCAGCAGGAGACAGGGGATGAACACTGAAGCTTTCTTT
D: -; size: few; V: TRBV18; J: TRBJ1-2; CDR3: CASSPVTDTNYGYTF; DNA: TGTGCCAGCTCTCCGGTCACAGATACTAACTATGGCTACACCTTC
D: -; size: many; V: TRBV28; J: TRBJ2-1; CDR3: CASSLLTDEQFF; DNA: TGTGCCAGCAGCCTGCTTACTGATGAGCAGTTCTTC
D: -; size: many; V: TRBV20-1; J: TRBJ1-1; CDR3: CSAITGTVNTEAFF; DNA: TGCAGTGCTATAACCGGGACGGTTAACACTGAAGCTTTCTTT
D: TRBD1; size: many; V: TRBV15; J: TRBJ2-7; CDR3: CATSRDLGRGSYEQYF; DNA: TGTGCCACCAGCAGAGATCTGGGCAGGGGGTCGTACGAGCAGTACTTC
D: TRBD1; size: many; V: TRBV20-1; J: TRBJ1-1; CDR3: CSARELGQGAFF; DNA: TGCAGTGCTAGGGAGCTGGGACAGGGAGCTTTCTTT
D: -; size: many; V: TRBV5-1; J: TRBJ2-1; CDR3: CASSPRRVNEQFF; DNA: TGCGCCAGCAGCCCACGGAGGGTCAATGAGCAGTTCTTC
D: -; size: many; V: TRBV7-2; J: TRBJ1-5; CDR3: CASSTPYQGQPQHF; DNA: TGTGCCAGCAGCACGCCATATCAGGGACAGCCCCAGCATTTT
D: TRBD1; size: many; V: TRBV6-1; J: TRBJ1-2; CDR3: CASAQRGQALYGYTF; DNA: TGTGCCAGCGCCCAAAGGGGACAGGCCTTGTATGGCTACACCTTC
D: -; size: few; V: TRBV6-2/TRBV6-3; J: TRBJ1-5; CDR3: CASSYSVQPQHF; DNA: TGTGCCAGCAGTTACTCAGTGCAGCCCCAGCATTTT
D: -; size: -; V: TRBV20-1; J: TRBJ2-7; CDR3: CSARQKHRVSEQYF; DNA: TGCAGTGCTAGACAGAAGCACCGGGTAAGCGAGCAGTACTTC
D: TRBD2; size: -; V: TRBV27; J: TRBJ2-3; CDR3: CASSSLATRNTDTQYF; DNA: TGTGCCAGCAGTTCACTAGCGACAAGGAACACAGATACGCAGTATTTT
D: -; size: many; V: TRBV5-1; J: TRBJ2-1; CDR3: CASSFGGNVGEQFF; DNA: TGCGCCAGCAGCTTTGGTGGGAACGTCGGTGAGCAGTTCTTC
D: TRBD2; size: few; V: TRBV13; J: TRBJ2-1; CDR3: CASSPQGAGDYNEQFF; DNA: TGTGCCAGCAGCCCCCAGGGAGCGGGAGATTACAATGAGCAGTTCTTC
D: -; size: many; V: TRBV10-3; J: TRBJ1-1; CDR3: CATGHPTTEAFF; DNA: TGTGCCACCGGACACCCGACCACTGAAGCTTTCTTT
D: -; size: many; V: TRBV10-3; J: TRBJ2-7; CDR3: CATSAGLEQYF; DNA: TGTGCCACCAGCGCCGGCCTCGAGCAGTACTTC
D: TRBD1; size: few; V: TRBV2; J: TRBJ2-7; CDR3: CASATGYEQYF; DNA: TGTGCCTCCGCGACAGGGTACGAGCAGTACTTC
D: -; size: many; V: TRBV20-1; J: TRBJ2-7; CDR3: CSARDRTRMYEQYF; DNA: TGCAGTGCTAGAGACCGGACACGGATGTACGAGCAGTACTTC
D: -; size: many; V: TRBV7-2; J: TRBJ2-2; CDR3: CASGRTRLTGELFF; DNA: TGTGCCAGCGGTCGTACACGACTCACCGGGGAGCTGTTTTTT
D: -; size: -; V: TRBV12-3/TRBV12-4; J: TRBJ1-3; CDR3: CASSPRGTPTNTIYF; DNA: TGTGCCAGCAGTCCTAGAGGGACACCGACAAACACCATATATTTT
D: -; size: -; V: TRBV6-2/TRBV6-3; J: TRBJ2-3; CDR3: CASTSSWEPRTDTQYF; DNA: TGTGCCAGCACCTCCTCGTGGGAGCCGCGCACAGATACGCAGTATTTT
D: -; size: many; V: TRBV6-1; J: TRBJ1-1; CDR3: CASSADRISSEAFF; DNA: TGTGCCAGCAGTGCTGACAGAATTTCGTCTGAAGCTTTCTTT
D: -; size: -; V: TRBV5-1; J: TRBJ2-7; CDR3: CASSSATSGSEQYF; DNA: TGCGCCAGCAGCTCGGCCACGTCCGGGAGCGAGCAGTACTTC
D: -; size: few; V: TRBV20-1; J: TRBJ1-2; CDR3: CSAPPRGANYGYTF; DNA: TGCAGTGCGCCGCCCCGGGGGGCCAACTATGGCTACACCTTC
D: -; size: few; V: TRBV6-2/TRBV6-3; J: TRBJ2-7; CDR3: CASSYSVRDEHYEQYF; DNA: TGTGCCAGCAGTTACTCAGTTCGGGATGAGCACTACGAGCAGTACTTC
D: -; size: many; V: TRBV10-3; J: TRBJ1-3; CDR3: CAISESRGGLDTIYF; DNA: TGTGCCATCAGTGAGTCGAGGGGAGGTCTGGACACCATATATTTT
D: TRBD1; size: many; V: TRBV29-1; J: TRBJ2-1; CDR3: CSGGDRKNEQFF; DNA: TGCAGCGGGGGGGACAGGAAGAATGAGCAGTTCTTC
D: TRBD1; size: -; V: TRBV5-4; J: TRBJ1-1; CDR3: CASRGTGGFDEAFF; DNA: TGTGCCAGCAGGGGAACAGGGGGATTTGATGAAGCTTTCTTT
D: -; size: many; V: TRBV29-1; J: TRBJ2-4; CDR3: CSVGVGRNIQYF; DNA: TGCAGCGTTGGTGTCGGGCGAAACATTCAGTACTTC
D: -; size: many; V: TRBV9; J: TRBJ2-1; CDR3: CASSAGSPYNEQFF; DNA: TGTGCCAGCAGCGCCGGGAGTCCTTACAATGAGCAGTTCTTC
D: TRBD2; size: many; V: TRBV3-1; J: TRBJ2-1; CDR3: CASSHDPASGGYNEQFF; DNA: TGTGCCAGCAGCCATGACCCGGCTAGCGGGGGGTACAATGAGCAGTTCTTC
D: -; size: many; V: TRBV7-8; J: TRBJ1-1; CDR3: CASSPGWGSMNTEAFF; DNA: TGTGCCAGCAGCCCTGGTTGGGGGTCCATGAACACTGAAGCTTTCTTT
D: -; size: few; V: TRBV14; J: TRBJ2-1; CDR3: CASSQRMTGNEQFF; DNA: TGTGCCAGCAGCCAAAGAATGACAGGCAATGAGCAGTTCTTC
D: TRBD1; size: many; V: TRBV15; J: TRBJ1-6; CDR3: CATSRRQGQNSPLHF; DNA: TGTGCCACCAGCAGAAGACAGGGACAAAATTCACCCCTCCACTTT
D: -; size: many; V: TRBV20-1; J: TRBJ2-5; CDR3: CSARSGFGETQYF; DNA: TGCAGTGCTAGATCCGGGTTTGGGGAGACCCAGTACTTC
D: -; size: many; V: TRBV29-1; J: TRBJ1-3; CDR3: CSAGATSGNTIYF; DNA: TGCAGCGCTGGAGCTACCTCTGGAAACACCATATATTTT
D: TRBD2; size: many; V: TRBV20-1; J: TRBJ2-1; CDR3: CSARPLRGSGKILYNEQFF; DNA: TGCAGTGCTAGACCCCTTCGGGGTAGCGGGAAGATCCTGTACAATGAGCAGTTCTTC
D: -; size: many; V: TRBV4-3; J: TRBJ1-4; CDR3: CASSPSATNEKLFF; DNA: TGCGCCAGCAGCCCCAGCGCAACTAATGAAAAACTGTTTTTT
D: -; size: many; V: TRBV7-2; J: TRBJ2-7; CDR3: CASSLMSQGYSYEQYF; DNA: TGTGCCAGCAGCTTGATGTCTCAGGGGTATAGCTACGAGCAGTACTTC